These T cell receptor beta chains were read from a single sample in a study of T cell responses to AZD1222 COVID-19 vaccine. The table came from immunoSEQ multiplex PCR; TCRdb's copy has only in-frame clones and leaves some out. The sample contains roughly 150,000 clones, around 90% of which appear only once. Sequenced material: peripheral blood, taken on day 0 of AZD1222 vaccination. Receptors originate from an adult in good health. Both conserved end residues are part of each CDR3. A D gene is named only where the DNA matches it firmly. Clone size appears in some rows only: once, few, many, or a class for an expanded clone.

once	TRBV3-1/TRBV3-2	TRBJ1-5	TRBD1	TGTGCCAGCAGCCAAGGACAGGGAGATCAGCCCCAGCATTTT	CASSQGQGDQPQHF
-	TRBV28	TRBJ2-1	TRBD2	TGTGCCAGCAGTTTAGGGGGTAGCGGGATAAATGAGCAGTTCTTC	CASSLGGSGINEQFF
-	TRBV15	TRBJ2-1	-	TGTGCCACCAGCAGAGATCGGGACGTCAGCTCCTACAATGAGCAGTTCTTC	CATSRDRDVSSYNEQFF
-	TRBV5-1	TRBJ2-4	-	TGCGCCAGCAGCGTGACGGAAAGGGTGGGCAAAAACATTCAGTACTTC	CASSVTERVGKNIQYF
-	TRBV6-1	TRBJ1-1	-	TGTGCCAGCAGTGAAGAGGGCAGAATAGGAACTGAAGCTTTCTTT	CASSEEGRIGTEAFF
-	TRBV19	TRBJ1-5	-	TGTGCCAGTAGTTGGGGGAGCAATCAGCCCCAGCATTTT	CASSWGSNQPQHF
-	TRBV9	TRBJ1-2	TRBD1	TGTGCCAGCAGCGTAGGCCGGACAGGGGATGGCTACACCTTC	CASSVGRTGDGYTF
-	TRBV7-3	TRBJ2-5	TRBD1	TGTGCCAGCAGCTTATCGGGACAGGAAGAGACCCAGTACTTC	CASSLSGQEETQYF
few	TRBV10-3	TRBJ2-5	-	TGTGCCATCAGTGATGGAGAGACCCAGTACTTC	CAISDGETQYF
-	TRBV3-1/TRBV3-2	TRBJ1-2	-	TGTGCCAGCAGCCAAGTCGTTGGCCGGCCCAACTATGGCTACACCTTC	CASSQVVGRPNYGYTF
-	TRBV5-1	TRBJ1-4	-	TGCGCCAGCAGCTTGAAAACACAGAATGAAAAACTGTTTTTT	CASSLKTQNEKLFF
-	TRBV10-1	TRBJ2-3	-	TGCGCCAGCAGTCGGACAAGCACAGATACGCAGTATTTT	CASSRTSTDTQYF
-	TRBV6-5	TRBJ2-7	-	TGTGCCAGCAGTTACCTAAGGGGGGGCTACGAGCAGTACTTC	CASSYLRGGYEQYF
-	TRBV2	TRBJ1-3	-	TGTGCCAGCAGAGGCGCCTTGAGCTCTGGAAACACCATATATTTT	CASRGALSSGNTIYF
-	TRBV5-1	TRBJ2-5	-	TGCGCCAGCAGCTTGTTACAAGAGACCCAGTACTTC	CASSLLQETQYF
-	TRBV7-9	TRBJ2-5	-	TGTGCCAGCAGCTTACTCGGAGGGCAAGAGACCCAGTACTTC	CASSLLGGQETQYF
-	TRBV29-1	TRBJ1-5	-	TGCAGCGTTGTGGAACCTTATAGCAATCAGCCCCAGCATTTT	CSVVEPYSNQPQHF